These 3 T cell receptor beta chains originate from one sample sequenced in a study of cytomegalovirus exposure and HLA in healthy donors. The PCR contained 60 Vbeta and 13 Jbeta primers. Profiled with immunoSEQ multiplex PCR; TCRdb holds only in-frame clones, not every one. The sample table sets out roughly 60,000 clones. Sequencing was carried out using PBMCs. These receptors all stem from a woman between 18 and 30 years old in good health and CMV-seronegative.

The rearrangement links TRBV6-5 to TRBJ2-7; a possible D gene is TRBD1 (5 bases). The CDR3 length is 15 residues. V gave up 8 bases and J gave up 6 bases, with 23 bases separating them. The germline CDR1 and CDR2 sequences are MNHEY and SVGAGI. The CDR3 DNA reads TGTGCCAGCCCCTACTGGCCTCAGGGTTGTTGCGAGCAGTACTTC. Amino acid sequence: CASPYWPQGCCEQYF.

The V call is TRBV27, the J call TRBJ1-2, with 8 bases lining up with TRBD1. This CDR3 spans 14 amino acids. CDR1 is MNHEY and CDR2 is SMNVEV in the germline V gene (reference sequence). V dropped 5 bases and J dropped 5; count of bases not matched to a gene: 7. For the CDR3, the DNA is TGTGCCAGCAGTCCCCAGGGGGCTAGGTATGGCTACACCTTC. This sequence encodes CASSPQGARYGYTF.

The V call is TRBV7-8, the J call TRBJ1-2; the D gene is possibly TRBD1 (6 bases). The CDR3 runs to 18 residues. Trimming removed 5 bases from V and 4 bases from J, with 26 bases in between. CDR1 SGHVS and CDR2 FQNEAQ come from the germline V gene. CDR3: CASSQGVTGPGGGYGYTF. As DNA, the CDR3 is TGTGCCAGCAGCCAAGGGGTTACGGGGCCGGGAGGGGGCTATGGCTACACCTTC. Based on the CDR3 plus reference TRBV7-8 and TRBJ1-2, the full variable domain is GAGVSQSPRYKVAKRGQDVALRCDPISGHVSLFWYQQALGQGPEFLTYFQNEAQLDKSGLPSDRFFAERPEGSVSTLKIQRTQQEDSAVYLCASSQGVTGPGGGYGYTFGSGTRLTVV.